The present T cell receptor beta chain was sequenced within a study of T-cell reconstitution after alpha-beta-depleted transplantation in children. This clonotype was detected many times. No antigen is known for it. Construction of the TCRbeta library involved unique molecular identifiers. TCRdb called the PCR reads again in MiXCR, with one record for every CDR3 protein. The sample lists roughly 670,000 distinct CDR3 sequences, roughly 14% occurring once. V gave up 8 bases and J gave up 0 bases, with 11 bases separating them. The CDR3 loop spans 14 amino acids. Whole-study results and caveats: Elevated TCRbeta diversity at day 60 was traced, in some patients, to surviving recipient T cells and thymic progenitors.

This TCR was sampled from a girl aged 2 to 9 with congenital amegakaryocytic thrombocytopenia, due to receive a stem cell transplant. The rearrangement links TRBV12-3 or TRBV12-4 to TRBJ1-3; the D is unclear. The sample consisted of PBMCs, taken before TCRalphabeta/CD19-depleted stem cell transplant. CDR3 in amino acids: CASGGRPSGNTIYF. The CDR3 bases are TGTGCCAGCGGTGGCAGACCCTCTGGAAACACCATATATTTT.